The 20 T cell receptor beta chains given below trace back to one sample, sequenced in a study of T-cell memory formation after mild COVID-19. TCRdb processed the 5' RACE reads anew with MiXCR; each CDR3 protein has one entry. This sample has 45,000 to 65,000 distinct CDR3 sequences, with approximately 9.1% found just once. Sequencing was done on a sample of PBMCs or a T cell subset sorted from them (not recorded which). The source of these receptors is an adult woman who had mild COVID-19 (a few samples of this study predate the infection). Cell type and time point are not known.

This clonotype came up many times. This rearrangement joins TRBV4-1 to TRBJ2-7; 7 bases match TRBD1. CDR1 and CDR2 from the germline V gene are MGHRA and YSYEKL. The V gene end was trimmed by 4 bases and the J gene end by 3 bases; junction bases not matched to a gene: 12. This CDR3 is built from 16 residues. In DNA, the CDR3 is TGCGCCAGCAGCCTCCAGCAGCAGGGGGAACTCTACGAGCAGTACTTC. This gives the protein CASSLQQQGELYEQYF.

The rearrangement joins TRBV7-3 to TRBJ2-3; D is ambiguous. Between the trimmed V and J ends, which lost 3 bases and 2 bases, there was a span of 12 bases. This CDR3 comprises 15 residues. The germline V gene encodes CDR1 SGHTA and CDR2 FQGTGA. The CDR3, as DNA: TGTGCCAGCAGCTTTGGAAGCGCCTCCACAGATACGCAGTATTTT. Protein: CASSFGSASTDTQYF.

A few counts support this clonotype. The rearrangement uses TRBV7-9 and TRBJ2-1; TRBD2 agrees at 9 bases. The CDR3 length is 16 residues. J lost 7 bases, V lost 5 bases, and 12 bases had no gene match. The germline V gene encodes CDR1 SEHNR and CDR2 FQNEAQ (reference sequence). CDR3 DNA sequence: TGTGCCAGCAGCCTAAGTATAGGACTAGCGCTTAATGAGCAGTTCTTC. Translation gives CASSLSIGLALNEQFF.

This chain connects TRBV12-3 or TRBV12-4 to TRBJ2-2; no clear D. V lost 3 bases, J lost 5 bases, and 10 bases lay in between. CDR3 length equals 14 residues. CDR3 in amino acids: CASSLATETGELFF. As DNA, the CDR3 is TGTGCCAGCAGTTTGGCAACCGAAACCGGGGAGCTGTTTTTT.

This clonotype was found many times. This chain uses TRBV20-1 with TRBJ2-5; no clear D. This CDR3 is 18 amino acids long. V lost 2 bases and J 2 bases, leaving 24 bases between the germline ends. Germline CDR1 reads DFQATT; CDR2 reads SNEGSKA (reference sequence). CDR3 sequence: CSARSYDLGLREQETQYF. As DNA, the CDR3 is TGCAGTGCTAGATCGTATGACTTGGGGTTACGAGAACAAGAGACCCAGTACTTC.

This clonotype has ten or more counts. The chain has TRBV29-1 and TRBJ2-2; 10 bases agree with TRBD2. V dropped 6 bases and J dropped 7; count of bases not matched to a gene: 5. The CDR3 consists of 13 residues. The germline V gene encodes CDR1 SQVTM and CDR2 ANQGSEA. CDR3 coding DNA: TGCAGCGTAGCGGGGGGGAACGTCGGGGAGCTGTTTTTT. It codes for CSVAGGNVGELFF.

This clonotype was seen a few times. The chain employs TRBV30 and TRBJ1-1; D might be TRBD1 (5 bases). This CDR3 contains 13 residues. Germline V gene lookup returns CDR1 GTSNPN and CDR2 SVGIG (reference sequence). V shed 5 bases and J shed 0 bases, with 10 bases lying between them. CDR3 amino acids: CAWGRQMNTEAFF. The DNA for the CDR3 is TGTGCCTGGGGCAGACAGATGAACACTGAAGCTTTCTTT.

Ten or more counts support this clonotype. The V and J genes are TRBV27 and TRBJ2-3; D call uncertain. CDR3 length: 13 residues. V lost 5 bases to trimming and J lost 4 bases, with 10 bases between them. The germline V gene encodes CDR1 MNHEY and CDR2 SMNVEV (reference sequence). As DNA, the CDR3 is TGTGCCAGCAGTCTCCTTCCGGCAGATACGCAGTATTTT. This sequence encodes CASSLLPADTQYF.

At least ten counts were recorded for this clonotype. The chain links TRBV5-1 to TRBJ2-7; D might be TRBD2 (5 bases). The CDR3 totals 15 residues. Germline V CDR1 and CDR2: SGHRS, YFSETQ. The V gene lost 3 bases and the J gene lost 0 bases, with 13 bases spanning the gap. The CDR3 nucleotides read TGCGCCAGCAGCTCGGACTTGCTTAGCTCCTACGAGCAGTACTTC. This encodes CASSSDLLSSYEQYF.

This chain connects TRBV30 to TRBJ2-1; 7 bases align to TRBD2. The J segment lost 10 bases and the V segment lost 3 bases, leaving 12 bases of the junction unmatched. The CDR3 length is 14 residues. Germline CDR1 is GTSNPN and CDR2 is SVGIG (reference sequence). CDR3 protein: CAWSPWSGVGEQFF. The CDR3 region has the DNA TGTGCCTGGAGCCCTTGGAGCGGGGTAGGAGAGCAGTTCTTC.

V usage is TRBV20-1 and J usage is TRBJ2-7; TRBD2 aligns across 15 bases. The CDR3 runs to 15 residues. V was clipped by 3 bases and J by 9 bases; unmatched bases: 9. From germline, CDR1 is DFQATT and CDR2 SNEGSKA (reference sequence). In DNA, the CDR3 is TGCAGTGCTAGCGCCCCGGGACTAGCGGGAGGACGGCAGTACTTC. Encoded protein: CSASAPGLAGGRQYF.

The chain couples TRBV9 to TRBJ2-2; 7 bases fit TRBD1. V shed 0 bases, J shed 4 bases, and the junction held 6 bases outside the gene matches. Per the germline V gene, CDR1 is SGDLS and CDR2 is YYNGEE. This CDR3 comprises 16 residues. The DNA of the CDR3 is TGTGCCAGCAGCGTAGATCCAGGGGGAAGCACCGGGGAGCTGTTTTTT. Its protein product is CASSVDPGGSTGELFF.

The table lists this clonotype with many counts. The genes are TRBV7-9 and TRBJ2-5; 12 bases agree with TRBD2. The CDR3 covers 16 residues. Germline V CDR1 and CDR2: SEHNR, FQNEAQ (reference sequence). V shed 4 bases, J shed 3 bases, and the junction held 6 bases outside the gene matches. CDR3 DNA sequence: TGTGCCAGCAGCTCCCGACTAGCGGGGGCCAAAGAGACCCAGTACTTC. It is translated as CASSSRLAGAKETQYF.

This clonotype was recorded a few times. This rearrangement joins TRBV29-1 to TRBJ2-7; tentative D call: TRBD2 (6 bases). Trimming removed 7 bases from V and 2 bases from J, with 9 bases in between. Germline CDR1 and CDR2: SQVTM and ANQGSEA. CDR3 length: 11 residues. The CDR3 sequence is CSARGAYEQYF. The CDR3 nucleotides are TGCAGCGCGCGGGGTGCCTACGAGCAGTACTTC.

This clonotype was found many times. V and J are TRBV20-1 and TRBJ2-2; TRBD2 agrees at 8 bases. Germline V gene sequence: CDR1 DFQATT, CDR2 SNEGSKA (reference sequence). The CDR3 has 15 residues. The ends lost 3 bases at V and 7 bases at J; junction bases unmatched: 10. CDR3 residues: CSARDGAGVGGELFF. As DNA, the CDR3 is TGCAGTGCTAGGGACGGAGCGGGAGTAGGCGGGGAGCTGTTTTTT.

The J gene is TRBJ2-7, the V gene TRBV7-8, with 9 bases aligning to TRBD2. Germline CDR1 and CDR2: SGHVS and FQNEAQ. This CDR3 is 19 amino acids long. The junction had 16 bases not matched to a gene; V was cut back by 2 bases and J by 2 bases. CDR3 sequence (DNA): TGTGCCAGCAGCTTAACGTACACTAGGGGGCAGCGGGAGGCCTACGAGCAGTACTTC. Encoded protein: CASSLTYTRGQREAYEQYF.

This clonotype has more than one count but fewer than ten. The gene calls are TRBV9 and TRBJ2-7; 7 bases map to TRBD1. The CDR3 contains 15 residues. In germline, CDR1 is SGDLS, CDR2 YYNGEE. J was trimmed by 1 base and V by 4 bases; bases with no gene match: 8. The CDR3: CASSLGQTLSYEQYF. The CDR3 region has the DNA TGTGCCAGCAGCTTGGGACAGACCCTTTCCTACGAGCAGTACTTC.

This rearrangement joins TRBV11-2 to TRBJ2-1, with TRBD2 matching over 8 bases. Germline CDR1 reads SGHAT; CDR2 reads FQNNGV. The CDR3 is 14 residues long. Trimming at V came to 0 bases and at J to 7 bases, leaving 2 bases not matched to a gene. CDR3 protein: CASSLDRGGNEQFF. The CDR3 region has the DNA TGTGCCAGCAGCTTAGACCGGGGGGGTAATGAGCAGTTCTTC. Full variable domain (missing parts from reference TRBV11-2 and TRBJ2-1): EAGVAQSPRYKIIEKRQSVAFWCNPISGHATLYWYQQILGQGPKLLIQFQNNGVVDDSQLPKDRFSAERLKGVDSTLKIQPAKLEDSAVYLCASSLDRGGNEQFFGPGTRLTVL.

This clonotype was detected many times. This chain joins TRBV7-6 and TRBJ2-1; D remains unclear. The V end lost 5 bases, the J end lost 8 bases, and 7 bases lay between the germline ends. Germline V CDR1 and CDR2: SGHVS, FNYEAQ. This CDR3 is 11 amino acids long. CDR3 sequence (DNA): TGTGCCAGCAGCCCTGGGTATGAGCAGTTCTTC. This translates into CASSPGYEQFF.

This clonotype appeared a few times. The chain links TRBV6-2 or TRBV6-3 to TRBJ1-5; tentatively, D is TRBD1 (6 bases). V lost 6 bases, J lost 4 bases, and 19 bases lay in between. CDR3 size: 16 residues. Germline CDR1 reads MNHEY; CDR2 reads SVGEGT. The CDR3 sequence is CASSQKTGLGNQPQHF. In nucleotides, the CDR3 is TGTGCCAGCAGCCAAAAAACAGGGTTGGGGAATCAGCCCCAGCATTTT.